Listed below are T cell receptor beta chains from one sample, sequenced in a study of T cells expressing NK-cell markers. TCRdb re-called the 5' RACE reads and shows each CDR3 protein once, DNA omitted. The sample table includes 500,000 or so distinct CDR3 sequences. The sequenced sample was blood T cells: a sorted CD56 or NKG2C T cell subset, CD4+ or CD8+ T cells, or bulk PBMC T cells (not recorded which). The receptors shown here come from a man aged 18 to 29 in good health. CDR3s include the opening cysteine and the closing phenylalanine or tryptophan. Fields, in order: V gene, J gene, CDR3 protein.

>TRBV10-3|TRBJ2-1
CAISTAGTGYNEQFF
>TRBV7-6|TRBJ2-3
CASSIGTSGRKADTQYF
>TRBV5-1|TRBJ2-2
CASSLLAGVAFTGELFF
>TRBV20-1|TRBJ2-2
CSAKDKMNTGELFF
>TRBV24-1|TRBJ2-3
CATSTTQLINRGTTDTQYF
>TRBV20-1|TRBJ2-5
CSASSGRRAETQYF
>TRBV28|TRBJ2-1
CASSPYYSGSYNEQFF
>TRBV15|TRBJ2-1
CATSREGVAGGPYNEQFF
>TRBV15|TRBJ2-2
CATARRAGDTGELFF
>TRBV6-2/TRBV6-3|TRBJ2-6
CASSLGLLTGANVLTF
>TRBV20-1|TRBJ2-5
CSATQSGSKETQYF
>TRBV5-1|TRBJ2-3
CASSLSGTRGDTQYF
>TRBV28|TRBJ2-1
CASSLLGLTNEQFF
>TRBV9|TRBJ2-1
CASSVEANNEQFF
>TRBV7-2|TRBJ2-7
CASSLGQGPGEQYF
>TRBV11-3|TRBJ2-5
CASSPTDERETQYF
>TRBV27|TRBJ2-5
CASSPTGIETQYF
>TRBV10-3|TRBJ2-1
CAISEGLEVEFF
>TRBV4-1|TRBJ1-2
CASSQLERQGAYGYTF
>TRBV12-3/TRBV12-4|TRBJ2-3
CASSFMAGGGDTQYF
>TRBV15|TRBJ2-1
CATSRDGVMASGRSEQFF
>TRBV4-2|TRBJ2-1
CASSQGGAVMDEQFF
>TRBV5-1|TRBJ2-3
CASRLAGTSTDTQYF
>TRBV11-3|TRBJ2-3
CASSFRGDGHTQYF
>TRBV7-2|TRBJ1-2
CASSLVPGRNYGYTF
>TRBV10-3|TRBJ2-1
CATGGLASNEQFF
>TRBV5-5|TRBJ2-7
CASSSQWLAGDPGEQYF
>TRBV11-3|TRBJ2-2
CASSLPGVTGELFF
>TRBV23-1|TRBJ2-5
CASSQSMGQGVETQYF
>TRBV28|TRBJ2-3
CASSPGRATDTQYF
>TRBV3-1|TRBJ2-1
CASSPEGQKQFF
>TRBV27|TRBJ2-2
CASSSSGTSGITGELFF
>TRBV7-9|TRBJ2-3
CASSFEGSTDTQYF
>TRBV3-1|TRBJ2-3
CASSPRGTTDTQYF
>TRBV20-1|TRBJ2-1
CSARILLGGPSEQFF
>TRBV6-5|TRBJ2-2
CASSYSFRDVGELFF
>TRBV14|TRBJ2-5
CASSQAVAGETQYF
>TRBV12-3/TRBV12-4|TRBJ2-1
CASSLVSPGPNEQFF
>TRBV28|TRBJ2-1
CASRPQAGGPEQWFF
>TRBV29-1|TRBJ2-5
CSVDNWRQEETQYF
>TRBV5-1|TRBJ2-3
CASSRGGGVSLDTQYF
>TRBV10-3|TRBJ2-3
CAISEVGGAGDTQYF
>TRBV18|TRBJ1-5
CASSPLSGAGQPQHF
>TRBV6-1|TRBJ2-4
CASSDPAGRVDIQYF
>TRBV5-1|TRBJ2-5
CASSWGTGGTQETQYF
>TRBV5-1|TRBJ2-1
CASSLQEPSSYNEQFF
>TRBV27|TRBJ2-5
CASSPGLQQETQYF
>TRBV6-2/TRBV6-3|TRBJ2-1
CASMTRLDEQFF